These 9 T cell receptor beta chains share one sample of origin, sequenced in a study of T-cell reconstitution after alpha-beta-depleted transplantation in children. Preparation of the TCRbeta library used unique molecular identifiers. One entry per CDR3 protein, called by TCRdb with MiXCR from the PCR reads. The profile shows about 480,000 distinct CDR3 sequences, approximately 12% of them singletons. The input for sequencing was PBMCs from the stem cell graft donor, taken from the stem cell graft. The receptors derive from a human donor who donated a stem cell graft to a child with combined immunodeficiency.

This clonotype was detected a few times. The genes are TRBV6-1 and TRBJ1-2; D is possibly TRBD1 (6 bases). The CDR3 contains 13 residues. Germline CDR1 and CDR2: MNHNS and SASEGT. Trimming shortened V by 6 bases and J by 4 bases, and 12 bases separated the two germline ends. DNA for the CDR3: TGTGCCAGCAGAAGAGGGGGAGGCTATGGCTACACCTTC. This translates into CASRRGGGYGYTF.

This clonotype was counted at least ten times. The DNA for the CDR3 is TGTGCCAGCAGTTTCCGGCAGAGCACAGATACGCAGTATTTT. It translates to CASSFRQSTDTQYF. The chain is built from TRBV12-3 or TRBV12-4 and TRBJ2-3; D call uncertain. The V end lost 3 bases, the J end lost 0 bases, and 7 bases lay between the germline ends. This CDR3 region has 14 residues.

This rearrangement joins TRBV15 to TRBJ2-1, with 13 positions matching TRBD2. The CDR3 consists of 17 residues. With 0 bases clipped from V and 4 bases from J, the junction kept 3 bases outside the gene matches. From germline, CDR1 is LNHNV and CDR2 YYDKDF (reference sequence). This CDR3 reads CATSRDPGLAGYNEQFF. In DNA form, the CDR3 reads TGTGCCACCAGCAGAGATCCGGGACTAGCGGGGTACAATGAGCAGTTCTTC. Drawing the rest from reference TRBV15 and TRBJ2-1, the complete variable domain is DAMVIQNPRYQVTQFGKPVTLSCSQTLNHNVMYWYQQKSSQAPKLLFHYYDKDFNNEADTPDNFQSRRPNTSFCFLDIRSPGLGDTAMYLCATSRDPGLAGYNEQFFGPGTRLTVL.

V and J are TRBV7-9 and TRBJ2-5; D might be TRBD1 or TRBD2, each matching 5 bases. The germline V gene encodes CDR1 SEHNR and CDR2 FQNEAQ (reference sequence). The CDR3 runs to 17 residues. V lost 5 bases and J lost 5, with 24 bases in between. CDR3 sequence (DNA): TGTGCCAGCAGCCCCCAGGGTTTGGGAGACTTCGGGGAGACCCAGTACTTC. Protein sequence: CASSPQGLGDFGETQYF.

In this sample, this clonotype turned up many times. The V gene is TRBV27, the J gene TRBJ2-2; D is uncertain. Germline assignment: CDR1 MNHEY and CDR2 SMNVEV (reference sequence). With 6 bases removed from V and 1 base from J, the gap between germline ends came to 3 bases. CDR3 length: 12 amino acids. CDR3 amino acids: CASSLNTGELFF. The DNA of the CDR3 is TGTGCCAGCAGCCTGAACACCGGGGAGCTGTTTTTT.

In its sample, this clonotype was seen a few times. The chain uses TRBV20-1 and TRBJ1-1; D remains unclear. Germline V gene sequence: CDR1 DFQATT, CDR2 SNEGSKA (reference sequence). This CDR3 comprises 17 residues. V shed 6 bases and J shed 0 bases, with 23 bases lying between them. Here the CDR3 DNA reads TGCAGTGCCCCACCGGGCGGTATGACCATTATGAACACTGAAGCTTTCTTT. Protein: CSAPPGGMTIMNTEAFF.

The CDR3 loop reads CASSYDRGGYTF. Written as DNA, the CDR3 is TGCGCCAGCAGCTACGACAGGGGTGGCTACACCTTC. The gene calls are TRBV5-1 and TRBJ1-2; 8 positions agree with TRBD1. This CDR3 is 12 amino acids long. Germline V CDR1 and CDR2: SGHRS, YFSETQ. J was trimmed by 7 bases and V by 3 bases; bases with no gene match: 2.

This clonotype was found many times. The rearrangement links TRBV5-4 to TRBJ2-1; D possibly corresponds to TRBD2 (6 bases). V gave up 0 bases and J gave up 2 bases, with 15 bases separating them. Germline V CDR1 and CDR2: SGHNT, YYREEE (reference sequence). This CDR3 contains 17 residues. The DNA of the CDR3 is TGTGCCAGCAGCTTGGGGCCGGGAGTAGGACCCTACAATGAGCAGTTCTTC. Protein sequence: CASSLGPGVGPYNEQFF.

This clonotype occurred a few times. V is TRBV6-2 or TRBV6-3 and J is TRBJ2-7; D is unresolved. The ends were cut back, 5 bases at V and 7 bases at J, with 18 bases in the middle. CDR3 length: 14 amino acids. In germline, CDR1 is MNHEY, CDR2 SVGEGT. The CDR3 DNA is TGTGCCAGCAGTCTCAACCTAAACCGTGGTGAGCAGTACTTC. It encodes CASSLNLNRGEQYF.